This section outlines one TCR beta chain sequence together with its context. Its specificity is not known. The data stem from a study of cytomegalovirus exposure and HLA in healthy donors. Study summary: There were approximately 80 million unique TCRs (from HLA-typed donors) in an early data release.

Both 60 Vbeta primers and 13 Jbeta primers went into the PCR. Sequencing was performed with immunoSEQ multiplex PCR; in TCRdb, only in-frame clones are kept and a portion is missing. This table has about 150,000 clones, roughly 80% appearing once. Findings and limits, study-wide: Among the most significant clusters, several appeared linked to common viral pathogens in a later analysis.

The V gene's germline CDR1 is SGHRS and CDR2 YFSETQ. Between the trimmed V and J ends, which lost 0 bases and 8 bases, there was a span of 14 bases. The CDR3 loop spans 14 amino acids. The chain employs TRBV5-1 and TRBJ1-2; D remains ambiguous. Sequenced sample: PBMCs. The sequence was collected from a man aged 18 to 30 in good health and CMV-seronegative. The CDR3 here is CASSLAGSSEGYTF. Here the CDR3 DNA reads TGCGCCAGCAGCTTGGCCGGGAGCTCTGAGGGCTACACCTTC.